The rows below give T cell receptor beta chains drawn from one sample of a study of cytomegalovirus exposure and HLA in healthy donors. TCRdb keeps only in-frame clones here, not all; method: immunoSEQ multiplex PCR. Counted here are 150,000 to 200,000 clones, 85% to 90% occurring once; the ten biggest clones make up roughly 1.9%. The specimen sequenced was PBMCs. These receptors all stem from a woman aged 18-29 years in good health and CMV-seronegative. Each CDR3 is given with its conserved first and last residue. Fields, in order: clone size, J gene, D gene, V gene, CDR3 protein, CDR3 DNA. D genes are given only for firm matches. Some rows have no size entry. The others give once, few or many, or a class for an expanded clone.

>NA|TRBJ2-7|NA|TRBV7-9
CASSLAGPYEQYF
TGTGCCAGCAGCTTAGCGGGCCCCTACGAGCAGTACTTC
>NA|TRBJ1-3|TRBD1|TRBV5-1
CASSLSGQGAENTIYF
TGCGCCAGCAGCTTGTCGGGACAGGGTGCGGAAAACACCATATATTTT
>NA|TRBJ2-7|NA|TRBV23-1
CASSQSFRQGLYEQYF
TGCGCCAGCAGTCAATCTTTCCGGCAGGGCCTCTACGAGCAGTACTTC
>NA|TRBJ1-3|NA|TRBV19
CASSIGDTIYF
TGTGCCAGTAGTATCGGAGACACCATATATTTT
>NA|TRBJ1-4|NA|TRBV7-6
CASSLGFGPGEKLFF
TGTGCCAGCAGCTTAGGGTTTGGTCCGGGTGAAAAACTGTTTTTT
>once|TRBJ2-1|TRBD2|TRBV2
CASSSGRREQFF
TGTGCCAGCTCAAGCGGGAGGAGGGAGCAGTTCTTC
>once|TRBJ2-7|NA|TRBV5-1
CASSLDGRGAYEQYF
TGCGCCAGCAGCTTGGATGGCAGGGGGGCCTACGAGCAGTACTTC
>NA|TRBJ1-5|TRBD1|TRBV12-5
CASGSGTGTHSNQPQHF
TGTGCTAGTGGATCCGGGACAGGGACCCATAGCAATCAGCCCCAGCATTTT
>NA|TRBJ2-7|TRBD1|TRBV7-6
CASSSWGTGHYEQYF
TGTGCCAGCAGCTCGTGGGGGACAGGGCACTACGAGCAGTACTTC
>few|TRBJ1-1|NA|TRBV4-3
CASSPQGGNTEAFF
TGCGCCAGCAGCCCCCAGGGAGGGAACACTGAAGCTTTCTTT
>NA|TRBJ2-7|TRBD1|TRBV28
CASRPGQGGEQYF
TGTGCCAGCAGACCCGGACAGGGAGGAGAGCAGTACTTC
>NA|TRBJ2-3|NA|TRBV5-1
CASTSYGGTDTQYF
TGCGCCAGCACCTCATACGGGGGAACAGATACGCAGTATTTT
>NA|TRBJ1-4|NA|TRBV28
CATGGGGEKLFF
TGTGCCACCGGAGGGGGGGGTGAAAAACTGTTTTTT
>NA|TRBJ1-2|TRBD1|TRBV6-6
CASSYDGQGVDGYTF
TGTGCCAGCAGTTACGACGGACAGGGAGTCGATGGCTACACCTTC
>NA|TRBJ1-4|NA|TRBV28
CASSSSTATNEKLFF
TGTGCCAGCAGCTCTTCGACAGCAACTAATGAAAAACTGTTTTTT
>NA|TRBJ1-1|TRBD1|TRBV19
CASRVDRAMNTEAFF
TGTGCCAGTAGGGTCGACAGGGCGATGAACACTGAAGCTTTCTTT
>NA|TRBJ1-2|NA|TRBV28
CASSRETGSRNYGYTF
TGTGCCAGCAGCCGAGAAACAGGGTCCCGAAACTATGGCTACACCTTC
>NA|TRBJ2-3|NA|TRBV27
CASSFLGRGAFTDTQYF
TGTGCCAGCAGTTTCTTGGGGCGGGGCGCTTTCACAGATACGCAGTATTTT
>NA|TRBJ1-2|NA|TRBV28
CASSPEGMNGYTF
TGTGCCAGCAGCCCCGAGGGCATGAATGGCTACACCTTC
>NA|TRBJ2-7|TRBD2|TRBV5-1
CASSFWGEGHKQYF
TGCGCCAGCAGCTTTTGGGGGGAGGGTCACAAGCAGTACTTC
>NA|TRBJ2-7|NA|TRBV11-2
CASSLNLDSYEQYF
TGTGCCAGCAGCTTGAACCTGGACAGCTACGAGCAGTACTTC
>NA|TRBJ2-7|NA|TRBV6-1
CASSVGTTAYEQYF
TGTGCCAGCAGTGTCGGGACAACTGCCTACGAGCAGTACTTC
>NA|TRBJ2-2|NA|TRBV18
CASSPNGGNTGELFF
TGTGCCAGCTCACCAAACGGGGGGAACACCGGGGAGCTGTTTTTT
>NA|TRBJ2-1|TRBD2|TRBV6-1
CASSDIAGEGNEQFF
TGTGCCAGCAGTGACATAGCGGGAGAGGGCAATGAGCAGTTCTTC
>NA|TRBJ1-1|TRBD1|TRBV28
CASSIGGITEAFF
TGTGCCAGCAGTATAGGGGGCATCACTGAAGCTTTCTTT
>NA|TRBJ2-3|TRBD2|TRBV30
CAWSVNPPSGGAVTDTQYF
TGTGCCTGGAGTGTAAATCCGCCTAGCGGGGGGGCCGTCACAGATACGCAGTATTTT